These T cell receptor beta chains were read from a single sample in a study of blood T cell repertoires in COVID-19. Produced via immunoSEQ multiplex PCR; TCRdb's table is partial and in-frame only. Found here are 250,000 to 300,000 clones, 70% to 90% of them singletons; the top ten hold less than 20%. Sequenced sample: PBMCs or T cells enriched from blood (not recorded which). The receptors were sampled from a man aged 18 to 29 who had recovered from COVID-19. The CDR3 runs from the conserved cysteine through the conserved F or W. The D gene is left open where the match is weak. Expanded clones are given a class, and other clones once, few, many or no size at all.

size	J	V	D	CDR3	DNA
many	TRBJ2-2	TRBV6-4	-	CASSESGGRFGELFF	TGTGCCAGCAGTGAGTCGGGGGGCCGATTCGGGGAGCTGTTTTTT
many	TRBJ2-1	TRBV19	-	CASSIGGEQFF	TGTGCCAGTAGTATAGGAGGGGAGCAGTTCTTC
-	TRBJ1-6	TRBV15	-	CATRTDSGYNSPLHF	TGTGCCACCAGGACGGACAGCGGCTATAATTCACCCCTCCACTTT
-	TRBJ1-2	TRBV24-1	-	CATSDSGTSRGYTF	TGTGCCACCAGTGATTCCGGGACATCTCGGGGCTACACCTTC
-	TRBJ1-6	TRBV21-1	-	CASSKVFRGSPLHF	TGTGCCAGCAGCAAAGTCTTCAGGGGATCACCCCTCCACTTT
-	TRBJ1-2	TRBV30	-	CAWTSTAWGYTF	TGTGCCTGGACGTCGACAGCTTGGGGCTACACCTTC
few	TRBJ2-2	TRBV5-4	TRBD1	CASSLGTGVNTGELFF	TGTGCCAGCAGCTTGGGGACAGGGGTTAACACCGGGGAGCTGTTTTTT
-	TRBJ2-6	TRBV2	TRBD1	CASHRDRKTSGANVLTF	TGTGCCAGCCACCGGGACAGGAAAACTTCTGGGGCCAACGTCCTGACTTTC
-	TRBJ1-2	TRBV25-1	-	CASSETTGYTF	TGTGCCAGCAGTGAAACAACCGGCTACACCTTC
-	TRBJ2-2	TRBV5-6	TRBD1	CASIGTAVNTGELFF	TGTGCCAGCATCGGGACAGCTGTGAACACCGGGGAGCTGTTTTTT
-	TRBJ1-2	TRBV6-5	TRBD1	CASSAGQGHGYTF	TGTGCCAGCAGCGCTGGACAGGGCCATGGCTACACCTTC